The clone carrying this T cell receptor beta chain has just a few counts. The data stem from a study of immune characterization of retroperitoneal liposarcoma. The CDR3 sequence is 14 residues long. The germline V gene has CDR1 SGHAT and CDR2 FQNNGV. TCRdb re-derived calls from the PCR reads in MiXCR, one entry per CDR3 protein. The data contain approximately 2,000 distinct CDR3 sequences, 25% to 30% of them seen just once; the ten biggest clones take up roughly 17%. The sequenced sample consisted of tumor tissue. The chain carries TRBV11-2 and TRBJ2-5, with 7 bases matching TRBD1. Gene TRBJ2-1 matches the end of the DNA better, so the J call may be wrong. This TCR was recovered from a female donor with retroperitoneal liposarcoma. The CDR3, as DNA: TGTGCCAGCAGCTCCGGACAGGTCCAAGAGACCCAGTTCTTC. Encoded protein: CASSSGQVQETQFF.